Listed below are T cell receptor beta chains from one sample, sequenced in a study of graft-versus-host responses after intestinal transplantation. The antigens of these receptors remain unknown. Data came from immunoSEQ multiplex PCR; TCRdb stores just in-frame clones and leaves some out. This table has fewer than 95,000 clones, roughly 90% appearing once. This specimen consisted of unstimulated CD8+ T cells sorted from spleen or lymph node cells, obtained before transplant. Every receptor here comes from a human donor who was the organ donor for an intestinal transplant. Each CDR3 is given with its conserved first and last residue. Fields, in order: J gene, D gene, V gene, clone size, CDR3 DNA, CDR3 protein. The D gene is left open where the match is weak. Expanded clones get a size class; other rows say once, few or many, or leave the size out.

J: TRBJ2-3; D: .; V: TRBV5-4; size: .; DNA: TGTGCCAGCAGCTTGGAGGTAGCGGGCACAGATACGCAGTATTTT; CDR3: CASSLEVAGTDTQYF
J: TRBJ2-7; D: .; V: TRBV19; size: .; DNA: TGTGCCAGTAGTCCTTGGGACTCCAACGAGCAGTACTTC; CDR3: CASSPWDSNEQYF
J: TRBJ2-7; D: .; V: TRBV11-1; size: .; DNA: TGTGCCAGCAGCTTATCTCCAGGGCGCTACGAGCAGTACTTC; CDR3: CASSLSPGRYEQYF
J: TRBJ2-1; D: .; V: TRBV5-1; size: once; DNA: TGCGCCAGCAGCTTGGCCTGGGGGCCTTACAATGAGCAGTTCTTC; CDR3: CASSLAWGPYNEQFF
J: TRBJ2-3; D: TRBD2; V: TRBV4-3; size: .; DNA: TGCGCCAGCAGCCAGACGGGACTAGGAGGGGCAGATACGCAGTATTTT; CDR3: CASSQTGLGGADTQYF
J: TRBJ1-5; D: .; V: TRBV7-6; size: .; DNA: TGTGCCAGCAGCCTAGGGAAGGGAGGCGGTCAGCCCCAGCATTTT; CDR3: CASSLGKGGGQPQHF
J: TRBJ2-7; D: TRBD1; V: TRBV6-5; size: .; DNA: TGTGCCAGCAGTTCCATCGGGGACAGGCCTTCCTACGAGCAGTACTTC; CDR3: CASSSIGDRPSYEQYF
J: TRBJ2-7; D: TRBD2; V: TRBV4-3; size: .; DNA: TGCGCCAGCAGCCAAGGGGTAGCGGGGGGGTACGAGCAGTACTTC; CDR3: CASSQGVAGGYEQYF
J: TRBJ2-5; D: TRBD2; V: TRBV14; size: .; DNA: TGTGCCAGCAGCCAAGCTGTACTAGCGGGGGCCCTCCAAGAGACCCAGTACTTC; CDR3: CASSQAVLAGALQETQYF
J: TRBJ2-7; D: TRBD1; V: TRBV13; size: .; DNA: TGTGCCAGCAGCCTACAGACAGGGCTTGGCGAGCAGTACTTC; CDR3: CASSLQTGLGEQYF
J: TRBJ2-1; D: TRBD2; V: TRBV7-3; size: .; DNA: TGTGCCAGCAGCTTAGGGCTAGCGGGTTATAATGAGCAGTTCTTC; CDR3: CASSLGLAGYNEQFF
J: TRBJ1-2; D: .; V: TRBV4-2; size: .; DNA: TGTGCCAGCAGCCAAGGTTTCCAGGGGTATGGCTACACCTTC; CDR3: CASSQGFQGYGYTF
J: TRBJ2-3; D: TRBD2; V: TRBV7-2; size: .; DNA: TGTGCCAGCAGCCCCACTAGCGGGGGCACAGATACGCAGTATTTT; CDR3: CASSPTSGGTDTQYF